These 28 T cell receptor beta chains were sequenced from one sample in a study of OX40 agonist ivuxolimab in advanced cancers. The table came from immunoSEQ multiplex PCR; TCRdb's copy has only in-frame clones and leaves some out. The sample records 77,000 or so clones, approximately 87% being singletons. The specimen comprised CD4+ or CD8+ T cells sorted from blood, sampled in a trial of the OX40 agonist ivuxolimab. These receptors all stem from an adult with an advanced solid tumor such as melanoma, head and neck, liver or kidney cancer.

This clone was detected many times. The genes are TRBV5-1 and TRBJ1-1; a weak D match, TRBD1 (5 bases). This CDR3 has 14 residues. Trimming pared 0 bases from V and 6 bases from J, leaving 12 bases between. Germline lookup yields CDR1 SGHRS and CDR2 YFSETQ. In DNA, the CDR3 is TGCGCCAGCAGCTTGGTGGCAGGGTGGGCTGAAGCTTTCTTT. Translation gives CASSLVAGWAEAFF.

This chain joins TRBV6-1 and TRBJ1-1, with D uncertain. CDR3 size: 14 residues. CDR1 is MNHNS, CDR2 SASEGT, per germline. Trimming stripped 2 bases from V and 3 bases from J, with 10 bases between. The CDR3 here is CASSEWTVYTEAFF. As DNA, the CDR3 is TGTGCCAGCAGTGAATGGACGGTGTACACTGAAGCTTTCTTT.

This chain connects TRBV19 to TRBJ2-1, with no clear D. V shed 5 bases and J shed 2 bases, with 13 bases lying between them. The CDR3 contains 15 residues. Germline V CDR1 and CDR2: LNHDA, SQIVND (reference sequence). DNA for the CDR3: TGTGCCAGTAGTCCGGACCGAGAAGCCTACAATGAGCAGTTCTTC. Translating it yields CASSPDREAYNEQFF. The whole variable domain, remainder taken from reference TRBV19 and TRBJ2-1, is DGGITQSPKYLFRKEGQNVTLSCEQNLNHDAMYWYRQDPGQGLRLIYYSQIVNDFQKGDIAEGYSVSREKKESFPLTVTSAQKNPTAFYLCASSPDREAYNEQFFGPGTRLTVL.

Written as DNA, the CDR3 is TGTGCCTGGAGTGTTCGGGGGTTCGATGAGCAGTTCTTC. Translating it yields CAWSVRGFDEQFF. V is TRBV30 and J is TRBJ2-1; D is perhaps TRBD2 (6 bases). V was clipped by 0 bases and J by 8 bases, with 11 bases between them. Germline CDR1 GTSNPN, CDR2 SVGIG (reference sequence). This CDR3 has 13 amino acids.

The DNA of the CDR3 is TGTGCCTGGAGTGTTGGGGCTAGCTGGAACACAGATACGCAGTATTTT. Protein: CAWSVGASWNTDTQYF. The J gene is TRBJ2-3, the V gene TRBV30; D possibly uses TRBD1 or TRBD2 (5 bases each). The CDR3 length is 16 residues. Trimming took 0 bases from V and 2 from J, leaving 15 bases between them. Germline V gives CDR1 GTSNPN, CDR2 SVGIG (reference sequence).

The chain carries TRBV19 and TRBJ1-6, with TRBD1 matching 7 bases. The CDR3 extends over 15 amino acids. Germline-derived CDR1 and CDR2 are LNHDA and SQIVND (reference sequence). Trimming removed 7 bases from V and 6 bases from J; junction bases left unmatched: 9. This CDR3 is CASTGFGTVNSPLHF. CDR3 bases: TGTGCCAGTACCGGATTCGGGACAGTTAATTCACCCCTCCACTTT.

The V call is TRBV6-5, the J call TRBJ2-7; 7 bases are a match to TRBD2. CDR1 MNHEY and CDR2 SVGAGI come from the germline V gene. The CDR3 is 15 amino acids. J gave up 0 bases and V 2 bases, and 4 bases lay outside the gene matches. CDR3 DNA sequence: TGTGCCAGCAGTTACGCCCGGACTAGCTCCTACGAGCAGTACTTC. This sequence encodes CASSYARTSSYEQYF.

J is TRBJ1-2 and V is TRBV7-8, with 8 bases identical to TRBD1. CDR3 length: 15 amino acids. The J segment lost 7 bases and the V segment lost 5 bases, leaving 12 bases of the junction unmatched. Germline loops: CDR1 SGHVS, CDR2 FQNEAQ. The DNA of the CDR3 is TGTGCCAGCAGCACATCAGGGGGCGCAGCTCTTGGCTACACCTTC. Translating it yields CASSTSGGAALGYTF.

This clone was seen only once. V and J are TRBV7-2 and TRBJ2-5; no definite D call. The V end lost 1 base, the J end lost 1 base, and 7 bases lay between the germline ends. The CDR3 contains 14 residues. From germline, CDR1 is SGHTA and CDR2 FQGNSA. This CDR3 is CASSLVPTQETQYF. The CDR3, as DNA: TGTGCCAGCAGCTTAGTCCCCACCCAAGAGACCCAGTACTTC.

The chain couples TRBV2 to TRBJ1-3; perhaps TRBD1 as D (6 bases). Germline V gene lookup returns CDR1 SNHLY and CDR2 FYNNEI. Deletions cut 3 bases from V and 5 bases from J, with 23 bases between. The CDR3 spans 18 residues. This CDR3 reads CASSDVRSPFRGRNTIYF. The CDR3, as DNA: TGTGCCAGCAGTGATGTCCGGTCCCCGTTCAGGGGTAGAAACACCATATATTTT.

On this clone itself: Distinct nucleotide sequences in the sample also encode this CDR3. The V gene is TRBV14, the J gene TRBJ1-2, with a possible D match to TRBD1 (6 bases). Looked up from germline, CDR1 is SGHDN and CDR2 is FVKESK. V gave up 2 bases and J gave up 5 bases, with 6 bases separating them. The CDR3 spans 12 residues. The CDR3 region is CASSQTGYGYTF. In DNA, the CDR3 is TGTGCCAGCAGCCAAACAGGGTATGGCTACACCTTC. The variable domain in full, with the rest retrieved from reference TRBV14 and TRBJ1-2, is EAGVTQFPSHSVIEKGQTVTLRCDPISGHDNLYWYRRVMGKEIKFLLHFVKESKQDESGMPNNRFLAERTGGTYSTLKVQPAELEDSGVYFCASSQTGYGYTFGSGTRLTVV.

This chain joins TRBV5-4 and TRBJ1-2; a possible D gene is TRBD1 (6 bases). Germline V lookup: CDR1 SGHNT, CDR2 YYREEE (reference sequence). Trimming cost V 4 bases and J 3 bases, with 13 bases left between them. The CDR3 is 14 residues long. CDR3 sequence (DNA): TGTGCCAGCAGCGCCGGGGGCCCTTACTATGGCTACACCTTC. Translating it yields CASSAGGPYYGYTF.

A single count supports this clone. The chain carries TRBV9 and TRBJ1-2; TRBD1 is a possible D gene (5 bases). Germline-derived CDR1 and CDR2 are SGDLS and YYNGEE. With 5 bases removed from V and 4 bases from J, the gap between germline ends came to 15 bases. This CDR3 contains 14 residues. DNA of the CDR3: TGTGCCAGCAGTCTACCGGGGCTTGCCTATGGCTACACCTTC. Its protein is CASSLPGLAYGYTF.

The V and J genes are TRBV5-1 and TRBJ2-3; 12 bases fit TRBD1. There are 15 residues in the CDR3. Looked up from germline, CDR1 is SGHRS and CDR2 is YFSETQ. The V segment lost 4 bases and the J segment 4 bases; nucleotides outside the gene matches: 4. CDR3 in DNA: TGCGCCAGCAGCGCGGGACAGGGGGCCGCAGATACGCAGTATTTT. It translates to CASSAGQGAADTQYF.

This chain links TRBV12-2 with TRBJ2-7; the table's D gene call, TRBD1, was not cross checked with the DNA. TRBV12-2 is a pseudogene locus. The CDR3 covers 14 residues. The CDR3 DNA reads TGTGCAAGTCGCCTACGGACAGTCCCATACGAGCAGTACTTC. Amino acids: CASRLRTVPYEQYF.

The chain couples TRBV6-1 to TRBJ1-6; D call uncertain. Germline lookup yields CDR1 MNHNS and CDR2 SASEGT. The CDR3 spans 14 residues. Trimming took off 6 bases at V and 5 bases at J, with 11 bases between the two ends. CDR3 nucleotide sequence: TGTGCCAGCAGGCCGTCGACGGATAATTCACCCCTCCACTTT. Its protein product is CASRPSTDNSPLHF.

V is TRBV10-1 and J is TRBJ2-7; the D gene could be TRBD1 or TRBD2 (5 bases each). The CDR3 covers 14 residues. V was cut by 4 bases and J by 5 bases, with 15 bases left in between. Germline V gives CDR1 WNHNN, CDR2 SYGVQD (reference sequence). In DNA form, the CDR3 reads TGCGCCAGCAGTGCTCCCGGGACCCCCCACGAGCAGTACTTC. Its protein product is CASSAPGTPHEQYF.

The CDR3 DNA is TGTGCCGCCCAGGGGCGGACAGTTTCAACTAATGAAAAACTGTTTTTT. It is translated as CAAQGRTVSTNEKLFF. The chain has TRBV28 and TRBJ1-4; D is possibly TRBD1 (6 bases). CDR1 and CDR2 from the germline V gene are MDHEN and SYDVKM. The CDR3 consists of 16 residues. Trimming cost V 11 bases and J 0 bases, with 19 bases left between them.

This clone was seen once. The gene calls are TRBV7-8 and TRBJ1-1; D gene uncertain. V lost 6 bases and J lost 1, with 12 bases in between. The germline V gene encodes CDR1 SGHVS and CDR2 FQNEAQ. This CDR3 comprises 14 residues. CDR3 sequence (DNA): TGTGCCAGCAGTCGATCTTCGGGGAACACTGAAGCTTTCTTT. Encoded protein: CASSRSSGNTEAFF. The whole variable domain, remainder taken from reference TRBV7-8 and TRBJ1-1, is GAGVSQSPRYKVAKRGQDVALRCDPISGHVSLFWYQQALGQGPEFLTYFQNEAQLDKSGLPSDRFFAERPEGSVSTLKIQRTQQEDSAVYLCASSRSSGNTEAFFGQGTRLTVV.

The chain uses TRBV5-1 and TRBJ1-1, with 11 bases aligning to TRBD1. Germline-derived CDR1 and CDR2 are SGHRS and YFSETQ. Trimming removed 2 bases from V and 6 bases from J; junction bases left unmatched: 6. The CDR3 runs to 15 residues. CDR3 bases: TGCGCCAGCAGCTTTGGACAGGGGGCTATGGCTGAAGCTTTCTTT. It yields the protein CASSFGQGAMAEAFF.

The chain recombines TRBV27 with TRBJ2-7, with D uncertain. Trimming removed 2 bases at V and 3 bases at J, with 23 bases between. The CDR3 spans 18 residues. Germline CDR1 MNHEY, CDR2 SMNVEV (reference sequence). CDR3 in DNA: TGTGCCAGCAGTTTACCAAAGGAAGGACGTCCTAGTATCTACGAGCAGTACTTC. Translated: CASSLPKEGRPSIYEQYF.

The chain links TRBV20-1 to TRBJ2-1; D is uncertain. This CDR3 contains 11 residues. Germline assignment: CDR1 DFQATT and CDR2 SNEGSKA (reference sequence). The CDR3 DNA sequence: TGCAGCGCAATTCTCTACAATGAGCAGTTCTTC. It yields the protein CSAILYNEQFF.

The J gene is TRBJ2-1, the V gene TRBV5-1; 10 positions agree with TRBD2. Germline CDR1 is SGHRS and CDR2 is YFSETQ. There are 16 residues in the CDR3. The V and J ends lost 4 bases and 9 bases, in that order; junction bases with no gene match: 13. CDR3 DNA: TGCGCCAGCAGCAGTGGCCCAAGCGGGAGGGCCGGTGAGCAGTTCTTC. Translating gives CASSSGPSGRAGEQFF.

The genes are TRBV7-2 and TRBJ2-5; D possibly matches TRBD1 or TRBD2 (6 bases each). In germline, CDR1 is SGHTA, CDR2 FQGNSA. V was pared by 5 bases and J by 5 bases, with 21 bases between. The CDR3 is made up of 16 amino acids. The CDR3 sequence is CASSRSRGGRGETQYF. CDR3 in DNA: TGTGCCAGCAGCCGCAGTCGTGGGGGGCGAGGTGAGACCCAGTACTTC.

The chain has TRBV10-1 and TRBJ1-2; possibly TRBD1 for D (5 bases). From germline, CDR1 is WNHNN and CDR2 SYGVQD (reference sequence). The CDR3 has 17 amino acids. V was shortened by 3 bases and J by 2 bases, with 19 bases between the two germline ends. The CDR3 loop reads CASSEQVGPGGNYGYTF. The CDR3 DNA reads as TGCGCCAGCAGTGAACAGGTCGGGCCCGGAGGAAACTATGGCTACACCTTC.

The chain carries TRBV30 and TRBJ1-2; TRBD1 matches 8 bases. V gave up 7 bases and J gave up 4 bases; unmatched junction bases: 11. The CDR3 is made up of 14 amino acids. Germline CDR1 and CDR2: GTSNPN and SVGIG (reference sequence). The CDR3 coding sequence is TGTGCCTCCACGATGTCAGGGGGCGGCTATGGCTACACCTTC. Translated: CASTMSGGGYGYTF.

In this sample, this clone turned up a few times. J is TRBJ1-5 and V is TRBV10-2; TRBD1 might be the D (5 bases). CDR1 WSHSY and CDR2 SAAADI come from the germline V gene. The CDR3 runs to 17 residues. V was clipped by 2 bases and J by 3 bases, with 17 bases between them. The DNA of the CDR3 is TGCGCCAGCAGTGAGGTTGGTGGGGACGGATTCAATCAGCCCCAGCATTTT. This encodes CASSEVGGDGFNQPQHF.

The chain links TRBV28 to TRBJ1-5; D not resolved. There are 14 residues in the CDR3. Germline loops: CDR1 MDHEN, CDR2 SYDVKM. V shed 1 base and J shed 6 bases, with 10 bases lying between them. For the CDR3, the DNA is TGTGCCAGCAGTTTATTGTCGGTGGGTCAGCCCCAGCATTTT. Amino acid sequence: CASSLLSVGQPQHF.